The rows below give T cell receptor beta chains drawn from one sample of a study of OX40 agonist ivuxolimab in advanced cancers. Clones were read by immunoSEQ multiplex PCR, and TCRdb kept only the in-frame ones, dropping some. The sample contains approximately 100,000 clones, approximately 80% of which appear only once. The sequencing here drew on CD4+ or CD8+ T cells sorted from blood, taken in a trial of the OX40 agonist ivuxolimab. All receptors come from an adult with an advanced solid tumor such as melanoma, head and neck, liver or kidney cancer. Both conserved end residues are part of each CDR3. The D gene is left open where the match is weak. Not every row has a clone size; where given, it reads once, few, many or a size class.

size,V,J,length,D,DNA,CDR3
-,TRBV11-2,TRBJ2-3,17,TRBD1,TGTGCCAGCAGCTTAGGATGGGACAGGGAGGTCACAGATACGCAGTATTTT,CASSLGWDREVTDTQYF
-,TRBV9,TRBJ2-7,13,-,TGTGCCAGCAGCGCAACCCCCAACTACGAGCAGTACTTC,CASSATPNYEQYF
few,TRBV19,TRBJ2-7,14,-,TGTGCCAGTAGTACAGGATTCGGCTCCTACGAGCAGTACTTC,CASSTGFGSYEQYF
-,TRBV5-1,TRBJ2-1,16,TRBD2,TGCGCCAGCAGCCGCCTCGGGGGGAGCTCCTACAATGAGCAGTTCTTC,CASSRLGGSSYNEQFF
-,TRBV5-1,TRBJ2-2,15,-,TGCGCCAGCAGCGACTCCGGGACAAAGACCGGGGAGCTGTTTTTT,CASSDSGTKTGELFF
-,TRBV14,TRBJ1-2,15,-,TGTGCCAGCAGCCAAGATTGGGGCGGATACTATGGCTACACCTTC,CASSQDWGGYYGYTF
-,TRBV5-1,TRBJ2-1,15,TRBD2,TGCGCCAGCAGCTTGGAGCGGGGGGTGTACAATGAGCAGTTCTTC,CASSLERGVYNEQFF
-,TRBV30,TRBJ1-2,13,-,TGTGCCTGGAATCTGGGGGCAAACTATGGCTACACCTTC,CAWNLGANYGYTF
-,TRBV6-5,TRBJ2-1,12,TRBD2,TGTGCCAGCCTCGGGGGGGGGAGGGAGCAGTTCTTC,CASLGGGREQFF
-,TRBV13,TRBJ2-1,15,-,TGCGCCAGCAGCGACTCAGGAGCAGTATACAATGAGCAGTTCTTC,CASSDSGAVYNEQFF
-,TRBV5-1,TRBJ1-2,14,TRBD1,TGCGCCAGCAGCTGGGACGGACAGGTCTATGGCTACACCTTC,CASSWDGQVYGYTF
-,TRBV9,TRBJ1-2,15,-,TGTGCCAGCAGCTCCAACAGGTCTCCTTCTAACGGCTACACCTTC,CASSSNRSPSNGYTF
-,TRBV6-4,TRBJ1-3,15,-,TGTGCCAGCAGAGCAGGGTCCAGCTCTGGAAACACCATATATTTT,CASRAGSSSGNTIYF
-,TRBV7-9,TRBJ1-2,14,-,TGCGCCAGCAGCCAAGATGCGGGAGGGTCTGGCTACACCTTC,CASSQDAGGSGYTF
-,TRBV19,TRBJ1-3,13,-,TGTGCCAGTAGTGCCTCTCCTGGAAACACCATATATTTT,CASSASPGNTIYF
-,TRBV7-2,TRBJ2-7,13,-,TGTGCCAGCAGCTTAAGGCTCTCCTACGAGCAGTACTTC,CASSLRLSYEQYF
once,TRBV11-3,TRBJ2-7,14,-,TGTGCCAGCAGAGGGAATTCTAATCCCTACGAGCAGTACTTC,CASRGNSNPYEQYF
-,TRBV7-9,TRBJ1-1,14,-,TGTGCCAGCAGCTTGGGGGCAGGGAACACTGAAGCTTTCTTT,CASSLGAGNTEAFF
-,TRBV27,TRBJ2-7,14,-,TGTGCCAGCAGTTTACCAGGGCCGGGGTACGAGCAGTACTTC,CASSLPGPGYEQYF
few,TRBV28,TRBJ2-7,16,-,TGTGCCAGCAACCCTCTGAGCAAAGGGGGAAACTACGAGCAGTACTTC,CASNPLSKGGNYEQYF
-,TRBV10-3,TRBJ1-5,14,-,TGTGCCATCGGCACCCAGGGAGGCAATCAGCCCCAGCATTTT,CAIGTQGGNQPQHF
-,TRBV7-6,TRBJ2-1,18,-,TGTGCCAGCAGCTCAGTAGGGGTACTAGGGGGCTCCTACAATGAGCAGTTCTTC,CASSSVGVLGGSYNEQFF
-,TRBV7-2,TRBJ2-3,15,-,TGTGCCAGCAGCGATCCGGTAGGCCGGACAGATACGCAGTATTTT,CASSDPVGRTDTQYF
-,TRBV9,TRBJ2-3,14,-,TGTGCCAGCAGCGTACAAGGGTCCCCAGATACGCAGTATTTT,CASSVQGSPDTQYF
-,TRBV11-3,TRBJ1-1,13,-,TGTGCCAGCAGCTTTACAGTGAACACTGAAGCTTTCTTT,CASSFTVNTEAFF
-,TRBV11-3,TRBJ1-2,13,-,TGTGCCAGCAGCCAGGGGTCGGGGCGGGGATACACCTTC,CASSQGSGRGYTF
-,TRBV5-1,TRBJ1-1,13,-,TGCGCCAGCAGCTTTACCGGGAACACTGAAGCTTTCTTT,CASSFTGNTEAFF
once,TRBV5-1,TRBJ1-3,16,-,TGCGCCAGCACCTACAAGGAGGGGATGTCTGGAAACACCATATATTTT,CASTYKEGMSGNTIYF
-,TRBV7-2,TRBJ1-1,13,-,TGTGCCAGCAGCCTTCGGACTAACACTGAAGCTTTCTTT,CASSLRTNTEAFF
-,TRBV6-5,TRBJ1-1,16,-,TGTGCCAGCAGTTCTCCCAGCGGGGGGCTGGGGACTGAAGCTTTCTTT,CASSSPSGGLGTEAFF
once,TRBV19,TRBJ1-1,12,-,TGTGCCAGTAGTAGGACTGCTGCTGAAGCTTTCTTT,CASSRTAAEAFF
once,TRBV5-4,TRBJ2-6,18,TRBD1,TGTGCCAGCAGCTCTCAACCCGGGACAGGCTCTGGGGCCAACGTCCTGACTTTC,CASSSQPGTGSGANVLTF
-,TRBV19,TRBJ2-7,17,TRBD2,TGTGCCAGTAGTAAACTCGGGACTAGCGGGAGTGTCTACGAGCAGTACTTC,CASSKLGTSGSVYEQYF
-,TRBV30,TRBJ1-1,14,-,TGTGCCTGGAGCCGAGACGGGGGGAACACTGAAGCTTTCTTT,CAWSRDGGNTEAFF
-,TRBV7-2,TRBJ2-3,16,TRBD2,TGTGCCAGCAGCATACGACTAGCAGAAAGCACAGATACGCAGTATTTT,CASSIRLAESTDTQYF
once,TRBV18,TRBJ2-7,14,-,TGTGCCAGCTCACCATCACTGGTCTCCTACGAGCAGTACTTC,CASSPSLVSYEQYF
-,TRBV9,TRBJ1-5,15,-,TGTGCCAGCAGCCCCCGGGACGCCCGTGGGCAGCCCCAGCATTTT,CASSPRDARGQPQHF
-,TRBV9,TRBJ1-1,11,-,TGTGCCAGCAGAAGCGACACTGAAGCTTTCTTT,CASRSDTEAFF
-,TRBV6-5,TRBJ1-4,13,-,TGTGCCAGCAGTTCTGAGTTTAATGAAAAACTGTTTTTT,CASSSEFNEKLFF
-,TRBV19,TRBJ1-5,13,-,TGTGCCAGTCGGGACATATCGAATCAGCCCCAGCATTTT,CASRDISNQPQHF
few,TRBV11-3,TRBJ2-5,16,TRBD1,TGTGCCAGCAGCCCGGGCTACCAGACAGGGCGAGAGACCCAGTACTTC,CASSPGYQTGRETQYF
-,TRBV16,TRBJ1-3,13,-,TGTGCCAGCAGCCAATTTTCTGGAAACACCATATATTTT,CASSQFSGNTIYF
-,TRBV30,TRBJ2-7,14,-,TGTGCCTGGAGTCCCCCCATGCTCCTCTACGAGCAGTACTTC,CAWSPPMLLYEQYF
-,TRBV19,TRBJ1-1,14,-,TGTGCCAGTAGGCCGGACAGTAGGAACACTGAAGCTTTCTTT,CASRPDSRNTEAFF
-,TRBV5-8,TRBJ1-5,16,TRBD1,TGTGCCAGCAGCTTGGGGACGGGACAGGGGAATCAGCCCCAGCATTTT,CASSLGTGQGNQPQHF
-,TRBV12-5,TRBJ2-7,15,-,TGTGCTAGTGGCAGCCCCGGAGGAGGTTCCTACGAGCAGTACTTC,CASGSPGGGSYEQYF
-,TRBV4-3,TRBJ1-6,15,TRBD1,TGCGCCAGCAGCCAAGAGGGGACAGGGAATTCACCCCTCCACTTT,CASSQEGTGNSPLHF
-,TRBV16,TRBJ2-7,17,-,TGTGCCAGCAGCCAACGTCCGGGTTTAGGCCCCCACTACGAGCAGTACTTC,CASSQRPGLGPHYEQYF
-,TRBV7-5,TRBJ2-7,12,-,TGTGCCAGCAGCTCGAGCTCCTACGAGCAGTACTTC,CASSSSSYEQYF
-,TRBV30,TRBJ1-4,14,-,TGTGCCTGGAGTGTAGGGAAGGGGGGTGAAAAACTGTTTTTT,CAWSVGKGGEKLFF
-,TRBV30,TRBJ2-7,13,TRBD1,TGTGCCTGGAAAAGGACAGGGACCTACGAGCAGTACTTC,CAWKRTGTYEQYF
-,TRBV5-1,TRBJ2-1,16,TRBD2,TGCGCCAGCAGCTTGAGACTAGCGGGAGCCGCAAATGAGCAGTTCTTC,CASSLRLAGAANEQFF
once,TRBV7-7,TRBJ2-1,13,TRBD1,TGTGCCAGCAGCTCGGGACAGGGCCGGGAGCAGTTCTTC,CASSSGQGREQFF
-,TRBV7-9,TRBJ2-3,16,TRBD1,TGTGCCAGCAGCTTAAGGGGGCGAGAAGGCACAGATACGCAGTATTTT,CASSLRGREGTDTQYF
-,TRBV18,TRBJ2-6,18,-,TGTGCCAGCTCCCCAGGGGGGCCCGCGGGACTGGGGGCCAACGTCCTGACTTTC,CASSPGGPAGLGANVLTF
few,TRBV2,TRBJ2-1,13,-,TGTGCCAGCCAGGAGGGAGAGGCTGATGAGCAGTTCTTC,CASQEGEADEQFF
-,TRBV2,TRBJ2-7,11,-,TGTGCCAGCAGCGATTTTTACGAGCAGTACTTC,CASSDFYEQYF